Presented here are 31 T cell receptor beta chains from one specimen sequenced in a study of T cells in Graves' hyperthyroidism and ophthalmopathy. RNA transcripts yielded amplified TCR beta CDR3 regions. Researchers ran a first-round RT-PCR on the TCR CDR3 using the HTBI primer set. TCRdb re-analysed the multiplex PCR reads in MiXCR, keeping a single row per CDR3 protein. The data contain some 560,000 distinct CDR3 sequences, around 15% of them singletons. Source material: blood. The origin of the receptors is a woman aged 40 to 55 with Graves' hyperthyroidism.

This clonotype was found many times. CDR3 loop: CSARVGGGSTEAFF. CDR3 coding DNA: TGCAGTGCTAGAGTAGGGGGCGGATCGACTGAAGCTTTCTTT. The V gene is TRBV20-1, the J gene TRBJ1-1; 7 positions agree with TRBD1. The V gene's germline CDR1 is DFQATT and CDR2 SNEGSKA (reference sequence). Unmatched junction bases numbered 7, after V lost 1 base and J lost 5 bases. The CDR3 extends over 14 amino acids.

This clonotype has more than one count but fewer than ten. This may be a read error, as it is one base from a much larger clone. J is TRBJ2-1 and V is TRBV28; TRBD1 matches at 9 bases. CDR1 is MDHEN and CDR2 is SYDVKM in the germline V gene. The CDR3 contains 15 residues. J gave up 6 bases and V 2 bases, and 5 bases lay outside the gene matches. The CDR3 DNA reads as TGTGCCAGCAGTTTAAGAGGGACAGGGACCAATGAGCAGTTCTTC. Protein: CASSLRGTGTNEQFF. Full variable domain (missing parts from reference TRBV28 and TRBJ2-1): DVKVTQSSRYLVKRTGEKVFLECVQDMDHENMFWYRQDPGLGLRLIYFSYDVKMKEKGDIPEGYSVSREKKERFSLILESASTNQTSMYLCASSLRGTGTNEQFFGPGTRLTVL.

This clonotype was recorded at least ten times. V gene TRBV11-3 combines with J gene TRBJ1-1, with unresolved D. V was pared by 3 bases and J by 4 bases, with 18 bases between. The CDR3 loop spans 16 amino acids. Germline CDR1 is SGHNT and CDR2 is YENEEA. Written as DNA, the CDR3 is TGTGCCAGCAGCTTGGGGTCAATCCGGGGTGGCACTGAAGCTTTCTTT. Its translation: CASSLGSIRGGTEAFF.

This clonotype was recorded at least ten times. The rearrangement links TRBV2 to TRBJ1-5, with 8 positions matching TRBD1. Germline V gene lookup returns CDR1 SNHLY and CDR2 FYNNEI. This CDR3 is built from 15 residues. Unmatched junction bases numbered 5, after V lost 7 bases and J lost 0 bases. CDR3 residues: CASTKDRDSNQPQHF. The CDR3 nucleotides are TGTGCCAGCACCAAGGACAGGGATAGCAATCAGCCCCAGCATTTT.

This clonotype has at least ten counts. The CDR3 region is CSVVFVRADTEAFF. The CDR3, as DNA: TGCAGCGTTGTTTTCGTCAGGGCGGATACTGAAGCTTTCTTT. The chain uses TRBV29-1 and TRBJ1-1; possible D gene TRBD1, 5 bases. The CDR3 runs 14 residues. Deletions cut 4 bases from V and 5 bases from J, with 17 bases between. The V gene's germline CDR1 is SQVTM and CDR2 ANQGSEA.

This clonotype was recorded at least ten times. The V and J genes are TRBV7-2 and TRBJ2-3; 10 positions agree with TRBD2. There are 14 residues in the CDR3. Germline CDR1 is SGHTA and CDR2 is FQGNSA. V shed 5 bases and J 6 bases; nucleotides not matched to a gene: 5. The CDR3, as DNA: TGTGCCAGCAGCGACGGACTAGCGGATGATACGCAGTATTTT. Translating it yields CASSDGLADDTQYF.

The chain carries TRBV11-2 and TRBJ2-2; 13 bases are shared with TRBD2. Germline V lookup: CDR1 SGHAT, CDR2 FQNNGV. Losses at the gene ends were 3 bases for V and 3 bases for J; bases not matched to a gene: 1. There are 16 residues in the CDR3. DNA of the CDR3: TGTGCCAGCAGCTTCGGGACTAGCGGGGACACCGGGGAGCTGTTTTTT. Its translation is CASSFGTSGDTGELFF.

This clonotype was recorded at least ten times. The V and J genes are TRBV28 and TRBJ2-1, with TRBD2 as a possible D gene (5 bases). CDR3 size: 12 residues. Germline lookup yields CDR1 MDHEN and CDR2 SYDVKM. Trimming left V 5 bases short and J 6 bases short, with 8 bases between. CDR3 sequence reads: CASSRAGNEQFF. The CDR3 nucleotides read TGTGCCAGCAGTCGGGCGGGCAATGAGCAGTTCTTC.

The CDR3 spells CASRLGSGISYEQYF. The CDR3 coding sequence is TGTGCCAGCAGACTAGGGAGCGGGATATCCTACGAGCAGTACTTC. The gene calls are TRBV28 and TRBJ2-7; 7 bases are shared with TRBD2. CDR3 length: 15 residues. V lost 6 bases to trimming and J lost 1 base; unmatched junction nucleotides: 9. Germline V gives CDR1 MDHEN, CDR2 SYDVKM.

This clonotype was seen a few times. This sequence is one base from a far larger clone and is likely a read error. This is likely a read error, given that the CDR3 carries no conserved phenylalanine or tryptophan at its end. The chain has TRBV11-2 and TRBJ2-7; D is undetermined. The CDR3 loop spans 11 amino acids. Trimming took off 4 bases at V and 2 bases at J, with 3 bases between the two ends. Germline CDR1 reads SGHAT; CDR2 reads FQNNGV. The CDR3 loop reads CASSSPYEQYS. The DNA of the CDR3 is TGTGCCAGCAGCTCCCCCTACGAGCAGTACTCC.

This clonotype occurred a few times. In DNA, the CDR3 is TGTGCCAGCAGTTATCGCCGCGGAGCGGCGTACGAGCAGTACTTC. This codes for CASSYRRGAAYEQYF. The chain combines TRBV6-9 with TRBJ2-7; a weak D match, TRBD2 (5 bases). The CDR3 is 15 amino acids. The germline V and J ends were trimmed by 2 bases and 4 bases, with 15 bases remaining between them. The germline V gene encodes CDR1 MNHGY and CDR2 SVAAGI.

J is TRBJ2-7 and V is TRBV19; the D gene is possibly TRBD1 (6 bases). This CDR3 has 14 residues. The ends were cut back, 5 bases at V and 1 base at J, with 12 bases in the middle. Germline loops: CDR1 LNHDA, CDR2 SQIVND (reference sequence). The CDR3 sequence: CASSSRTVSYEQYF. Written as DNA, the CDR3 is TGTGCCAGTAGTTCCCGGACAGTTTCCTACGAGCAGTACTTC.

Concerning this clonotype itself: With a much larger clone just one base away, this may be a read error. The gene calls are TRBV28 and TRBJ2-1; no clear D gene. CDR3 size: 12 residues. CDR1 is MDHEN, CDR2 SYDVKM, per germline. Here the CDR3 reads CASSFNTNEQLF. In nucleotides, the CDR3 is TGTGCCAGCAGTTTCAATACTAATGAGCAGCTCTTC.

This clonotype was picked up many times. The gene calls are TRBV18 and TRBJ2-7; 8 bases map to TRBD2. CDR3 length equals 14 residues. Germline V gene lookup returns CDR1 KGHSH and CDR2 LQKENI. Trimming cost V 8 bases and J 3 bases; bases outside gene matches: 9. The chain's CDR3 is CASQKAGVGYEQYF. The CDR3, as DNA: TGTGCCAGCCAAAAAGCGGGAGTTGGCTACGAGCAGTACTTC.

This clonotype has a count of ten or more. This sequence joins TRBV6-1 and TRBJ2-7; perhaps TRBD2 as D (5 bases). The germline CDR1 and CDR2 sequences are MNHNS and SASEGT. V was cut by 5 bases and J by 6 bases, with 20 bases left in between. The CDR3 loop spans 15 amino acids. The chain's CDR3 is CASSLPLRGEGEQYF. CDR3 in DNA: TGTGCCAGCAGTTTACCCCTCCGGGGTGAAGGCGAGCAGTACTTC.

This clonotype was seen ten or more times. The J gene is TRBJ2-7, the V gene TRBV2; TRBD2 matches 7 bases. The CDR3 has 15 amino acids. In germline, CDR1 is SNHLY, CDR2 FYNNEI. V trimming: 3 bases; J trimming: 7 bases; junction bases outside the gene matches: 12. CDR3 nucleotide sequence: TGTGCCAGCAGTGACTTCCTTGCCGGGAGGAAAGAGCAGTACTTC. Translating gives CASSDFLAGRKEQYF.

This chain joins TRBV6-1 and TRBJ1-5; D not certain. CDR1 is MNHNS, CDR2 SASEGT, per germline. The V end was cut by 7 bases, the J end by 5 bases, with 12 bases between. This CDR3 region has 13 residues. The CDR3 DNA is TGTGCCAGCACCAGTACAGTTTATCAGCCCCAGCATTTT. It specifies CASTSTVYQPQHF.

Ten or more counts support this clonotype. The CDR3 is CASRKPGTGGFGELFF. The CDR3 nucleotides read TGTGCCAGCAGAAAGCCCGGGACAGGGGGCTTCGGGGAGCTGTTTTTT. This sequence joins TRBV28 and TRBJ2-2, with 12 bases lining up with TRBD1. J gave up 7 bases and V 6 bases, and 9 bases lay outside the gene matches. CDR3 length equals 16 residues. From germline, CDR1 is MDHEN and CDR2 SYDVKM.

This clonotype was seen at least ten times. This rearrangement joins TRBV7-6 to TRBJ1-1, with 10 bases identical to TRBD1. The CDR3 has 16 residues. Germline assignment: CDR1 SGHVS and CDR2 FNYEAQ. The V gene end was trimmed by 4 bases and the J gene end by 3 bases; junction bases not matched to a gene: 8. CDR3 protein: CASSYDRGREDTEAFF. In DNA form, the CDR3 reads TGTGCCAGCAGCTATGACAGGGGGCGCGAGGACACTGAAGCTTTCTTT.

The table lists this clonotype with a few counts. The chain couples TRBV6-1 to TRBJ2-5; 8 bases align to TRBD1. Germline CDR1 reads MNHNS; CDR2 reads SASEGT. The V gene end was trimmed by 5 bases and the J gene end by 5 bases; junction bases not matched to a gene: 7. This CDR3 region has 14 residues. The CDR3 spells CASSKQGVGETQYF. CDR3 DNA sequence: TGTGCCAGCAGTAAACAGGGGGTGGGTGAGACCCAGTACTTC.

This clonotype was observed at least ten times. The chain has TRBV12-3 or TRBV12-4 and TRBJ2-5, with D perhaps being TRBD1 or TRBD2 (5 bases each). The CDR3 runs to 15 residues. Trimming removed 1 base from V and 5 bases from J, with 14 bases in between. In DNA form, the CDR3 reads TGTGCCAGCAGTTTAGGGGGGAGAATGTCGGAGACCCAGTACTTC. Its translation is CASSLGGRMSETQYF.

This clonotype was seen repeatedly, ten times or more. The J gene is TRBJ2-3, the V gene TRBV6-1; TRBD2 matches at 10 bases. The J segment lost 4 bases and the V segment lost 3 bases, leaving 10 bases of the junction unmatched. The CDR3 extends over 17 amino acids. Germline loops: CDR1 MNHNS, CDR2 SASEGT. CDR3 loop: CASSDWTSGSGADTQYF. CDR3 coding DNA: TGTGCCAGCAGTGATTGGACTAGCGGAAGCGGGGCAGATACGCAGTATTTT.

This clonotype was picked up a small number of times. CDR3 region: CASRDGAGEQYF. The DNA of the CDR3 is TGTGCCAGCAGGGATGGGGCTGGCGAGCAGTACTTC. The chain carries TRBV28 and TRBJ2-7; D possibly corresponds to TRBD1 (5 bases). The ends were cut back, 6 bases at V and 6 bases at J, with 12 bases in the middle. CDR3 length equals 12 residues. Germline V gene sequence: CDR1 MDHEN, CDR2 SYDVKM.

This clonotype was counted ten times or more. The V gene is TRBV6-5, the J gene TRBJ2-7, with TRBD2 matching over 9 bases. Trimming at V came to 0 bases and at J to 1 base, leaving 4 bases not matched to a gene. CDR3 length: 16 residues. Germline values: CDR1 MNHEY, CDR2 SVGAGI. CDR3 sequence: CASSYSISGRSYEQYF. The CDR3 DNA is TGTGCCAGCAGTTACTCCATAAGCGGGAGGTCCTACGAGCAGTACTTC.

This clonotype has at least ten counts. The chain employs TRBV28 and TRBJ1-3, with D possibly matching TRBD1 (6 bases). CDR3 length: 17 amino acids. V was trimmed by 5 bases and J by 3 bases, leaving 20 bases between them. Germline CDR1 is MDHEN and CDR2 is SYDVKM. CDR3 nucleotides: TGTGCCAGCAGTACACAGGGCTCCCTAAAGTTTGGAAACACCATATATTTT. Translating gives CASSTQGSLKFGNTIYF.

This clonotype has ten or more counts. The J gene is TRBJ2-3, the V gene TRBV7-8, with 7 bases aligning to TRBD2. The trim removed 5 bases at V and 2 bases at J, leaving 4 bases unmatched. This CDR3 has 14 amino acids. The germline CDR1 and CDR2 sequences are SGHVS and FQNEAQ. The CDR3 DNA sequence: TGTGCCAGCAGCGTCAGGGACTACACAGATACGCAGTATTTT. Translating it yields CASSVRDYTDTQYF.

The chain combines TRBV4-1 with TRBJ1-6; TRBD1 matches 7 bases. Germline CDR1 reads MGHRA; CDR2 reads YSYEKL. This CDR3 region has 17 residues. Trimming cost V 0 bases and J 5 bases; bases outside gene matches: 7. CDR3: CASSQDVRGGNNSPLHF. DNA for the CDR3: TGCGCCAGCAGCCAAGATGTCAGGGGGGGGAATAATTCACCCCTCCACTTT.

The chain carries TRBV6-4 and TRBJ2-7; 12 bases agree with TRBD2. V lost 7 bases to trimming and J lost 0 bases; unmatched junction nucleotides: 4. Looked up from germline, CDR1 is MRHNA and CDR2 is SNTAGT. The CDR3 totals 15 residues. The CDR3 is CASTLTSGSSYEQYF. The CDR3 DNA reads as TGTGCCAGCACCTTGACTAGCGGGAGCTCCTACGAGCAGTACTTC.

This clonotype was seen a few times. The genes are TRBV19 and TRBJ2-7, with 7 positions matching TRBD1. With V trimmed by 3 bases and J by 2 bases, 1 base remained unmatched. Germline loops: CDR1 LNHDA, CDR2 SQIVND (reference sequence). The CDR3 is 13 residues long. The chain's CDR3 is CASSIDRAYEQYF. The CDR3 DNA reads TGTGCCAGTAGTATCGACAGGGCCTACGAGCAGTACTTC.

This clonotype was seen many times. The rearrangement uses TRBV29-1 and TRBJ2-7; no definite D call. Germline V gene data show CDR1 as SQVTM and CDR2 as ANQGSEA. The CDR3 covers 12 residues. V dropped 6 bases and J dropped 2 bases, with 11 bases sitting between them. The CDR3: CSVTGSAYEQYF. The CDR3 nucleotides read TGCAGCGTCACCGGGTCCGCCTACGAGCAGTACTTC.

This chain uses TRBV4-3 with TRBJ2-4; 7 nucleotides match TRBD1. Unmatched junction bases numbered 11, after V lost 3 bases and J lost 0 bases. Germline V CDR1 and CDR2: LGHNA, YSLEER. The CDR3 extends over 18 amino acids. CDR3 amino acids: CASSHEGADSAAKNIQYF. CDR3 bases: TGCGCCAGCAGCCACGAGGGGGCGGATAGCGCAGCCAAAAACATTCAGTACTTC.